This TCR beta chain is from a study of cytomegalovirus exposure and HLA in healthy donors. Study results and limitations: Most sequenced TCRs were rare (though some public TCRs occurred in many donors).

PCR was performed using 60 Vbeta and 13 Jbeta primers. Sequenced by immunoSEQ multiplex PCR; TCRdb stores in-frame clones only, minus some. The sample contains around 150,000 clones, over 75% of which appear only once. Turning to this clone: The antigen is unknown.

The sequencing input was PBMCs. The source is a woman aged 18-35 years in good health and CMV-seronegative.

CDR3 in amino acids: CSVGRSSGGVYNEQFF. Here the CDR3 DNA reads TGCAGCGTCGGAAGGTCTAGCGGGGGGGTTTACAATGAGCAGTTCTTC. The V and J genes are TRBV29-1 and TRBJ2-1; 12 nucleotides agree with TRBD2. In germline, CDR1 is SQVTM, CDR2 ANQGSEA. The CDR3 has 16 amino acids. V lost 6 bases to trimming and J lost 4 bases; unmatched junction nucleotides: 10.